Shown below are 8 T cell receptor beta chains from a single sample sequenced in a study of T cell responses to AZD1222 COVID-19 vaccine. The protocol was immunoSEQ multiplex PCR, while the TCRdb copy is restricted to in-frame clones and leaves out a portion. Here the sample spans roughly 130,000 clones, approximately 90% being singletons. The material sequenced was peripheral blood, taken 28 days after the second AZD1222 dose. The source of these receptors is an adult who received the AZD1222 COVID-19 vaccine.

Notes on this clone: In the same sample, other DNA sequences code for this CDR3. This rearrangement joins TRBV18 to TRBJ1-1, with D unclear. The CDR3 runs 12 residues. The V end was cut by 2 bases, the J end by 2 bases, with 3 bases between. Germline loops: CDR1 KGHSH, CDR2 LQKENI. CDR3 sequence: CASSPENTEAFF. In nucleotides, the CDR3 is TGTGCCAGCTCACCAGAAAACACTGAAGCTTTCTTT.

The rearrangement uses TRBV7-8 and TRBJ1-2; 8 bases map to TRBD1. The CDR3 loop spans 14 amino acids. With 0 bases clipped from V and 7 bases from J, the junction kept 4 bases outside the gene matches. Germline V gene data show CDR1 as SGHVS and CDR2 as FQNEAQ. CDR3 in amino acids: CASSLAVTGVGYTF. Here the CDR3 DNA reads TGTGCCAGCAGCTTAGCGGTGACAGGGGTTGGCTACACCTTC.

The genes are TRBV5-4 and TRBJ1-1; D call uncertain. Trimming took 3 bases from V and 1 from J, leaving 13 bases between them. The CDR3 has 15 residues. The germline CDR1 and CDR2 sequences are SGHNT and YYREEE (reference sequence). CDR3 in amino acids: CASSSPAGGNTEAFF. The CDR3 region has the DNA TGTGCCAGCAGCTCCCCCGCGGGAGGGAACACTGAAGCTTTCTTT.

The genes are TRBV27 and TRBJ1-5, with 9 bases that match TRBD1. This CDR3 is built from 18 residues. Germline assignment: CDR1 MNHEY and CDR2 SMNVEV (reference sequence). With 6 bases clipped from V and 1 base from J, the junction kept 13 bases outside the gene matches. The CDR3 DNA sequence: TGTGCCAGCAGCCCCTGGACAGGGGTAGGATTGAGCAATCAGCCCCAGCATTTT. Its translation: CASSPWTGVGLSNQPQHF.

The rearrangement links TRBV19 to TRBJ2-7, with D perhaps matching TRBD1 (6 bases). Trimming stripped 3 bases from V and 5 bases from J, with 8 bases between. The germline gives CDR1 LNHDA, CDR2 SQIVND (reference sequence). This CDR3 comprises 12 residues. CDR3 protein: CASSMAGDEQYF. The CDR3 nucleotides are TGTGCCAGTAGTATGGCAGGGGACGAGCAGTACTTC.

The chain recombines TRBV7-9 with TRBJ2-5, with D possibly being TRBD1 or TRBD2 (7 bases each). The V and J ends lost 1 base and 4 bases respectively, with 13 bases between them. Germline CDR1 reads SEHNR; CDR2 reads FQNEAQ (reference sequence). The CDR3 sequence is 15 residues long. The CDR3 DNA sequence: TGTGCCAGCAGCTTAGGACAGGGAGGGGGAGAGACCCAGTACTTC. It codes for CASSLGQGGGETQYF.

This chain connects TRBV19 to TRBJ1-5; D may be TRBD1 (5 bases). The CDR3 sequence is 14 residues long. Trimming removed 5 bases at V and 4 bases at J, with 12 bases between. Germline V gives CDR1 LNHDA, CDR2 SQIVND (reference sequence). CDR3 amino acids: CASSFQGENQPQHF. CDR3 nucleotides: TGTGCCAGTAGTTTCCAGGGAGAGAATCAGCCCCAGCATTTT.

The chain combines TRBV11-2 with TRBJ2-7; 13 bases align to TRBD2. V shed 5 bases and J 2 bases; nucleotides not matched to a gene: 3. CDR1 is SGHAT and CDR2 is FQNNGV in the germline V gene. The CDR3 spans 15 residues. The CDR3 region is CASSGGLAGAYEQYF. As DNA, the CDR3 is TGTGCCAGCAGCGGCGGACTAGCGGGAGCCTACGAGCAGTACTTC. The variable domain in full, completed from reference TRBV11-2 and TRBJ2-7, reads EAGVAQSPRYKIIEKRQSVAFWCNPISGHATLYWYQQILGQGPKLLIQFQNNGVVDDSQLPKDRFSAERLKGVDSTLKIQPAKLEDSAVYLCASSGGLAGAYEQYFGPGTRLTVT.